The clone carrying this TCR beta chain has just a few counts. Original methodology: Amplification from reference gene primers served as the basis for estimated nucleated cell counts. The repertoire was sequenced with immunoSEQ multiplex PCR; TCRdb's copy has only in-frame clones and lacks some. The DNA gave D and trimming, while V, J and clone size come from that table. The sample holds tens of thousands of clones, 78% seen once. The CDR3 runs 16 residues. Germline V CDR1 and CDR2: SGHAT, FQNNGV. Unmatched junction bases numbered 8, after V lost 5 bases and J lost 0 bases. This sample is drawn from a study of blood T cell repertoires in COVID-19. Study-level background: From the United States, Italy and Spain came samples of acute and convalescent COVID-19.

The V call is TRBV11-2, the J call TRBJ1-1; 8 positions match TRBD1. The source of this sequence is a human donor in a cohort sampled during active COVID-19. The sample taken for sequencing was peripheral blood. The CDR3 protein is CASSRGQGALNTEAFF. CDR3 sequence (DNA): TGTGCCAGCAGCCGAGGACAGGGAGCCCTGAACACTGAAGCTTTCTTT. Variable domain in full (rest from reference TRBV11-2 and TRBJ1-1): EAGVAQSPRYKIIEKRQSVAFWCNPISGHATLYWYQQILGQGPKLLIQFQNNGVVDDSQLPKDRFSAERLKGVDSTLKIQPAKLEDSAVYLCASSRGQGALNTEAFFGQGTRLTVV.